This is a list of T cell receptor beta chains from one sample in a study of T-cell reconstitution after alpha-beta-depleted transplantation in children. MiXCR was run by TCRdb on the PCR reads, yielding one entry per CDR3 protein. Among around 240,000 distinct CDR3 sequences listed, 7.5% to 9.5% were seen once. The sequencing here drew on PBMCs, mostly from graft donor cells, taken 180 days after TCRalphabeta/CD19-depleted stem cell transplant. Receptor source: a male patient younger than 18 who had a stem cell transplant for acute lymphoblastic leukemia, so the T cells may come from the graft donor. CDR3s include the opening cysteine and the closing phenylalanine or tryptophan. The D gene is left open where the match is weak. Not all rows give a size; the values are once, few, many and, for expanded clones, a class.

TRBV2	many	TRBD2	TRBJ2-1	TGTGCCAGCAGTCCCCAACTAGCGGGAGGGCCCCCTGAGCAGTTCTTC	CASSPQLAGGPPEQFF
TRBV7-9	many	TRBD1	TRBJ2-7	TGTGCCAGCAGCTCCCCGGGACAGGATCACGAGCAGTACTTC	CASSSPGQDHEQYF
TRBV5-5	many	-	TRBJ2-3	TGTGCCAGCAGCGCAGACTATTTAGATACGCAGTATTTT	CASSADYLDTQYF
TRBV6-5	many	TRBD1	TRBJ2-7	TGTGCCAGCGTAGGGGGCCGACAGGGCACCTACGAGCAGTACTTC	CASVGGRQGTYEQYF
TRBV10-3	many	TRBD1	TRBJ2-3	TGTGCCATCAGTGCGGACAGGGGAACGCAGTATTTT	CAISADRGTQYF
TRBV6-1	many	-	TRBJ2-5	TGTGCCAGCAAGGGTCAGCTCCTCCAAGAGACCCAGTACTTC	CASKGQLLQETQYF
TRBV20-1	many	-	TRBJ1-1	TGCACCACGGGCACGGATCGGGCTGAAGCTTTCTTT	CTTGTDRAEAFF
TRBV12-3/TRBV12-4	many	-	TRBJ2-5	TGTGCCAGCAGTTTAGGGACAAGAAAAGAGACCCAGTACTTC	CASSLGTRKETQYF
TRBV20-1	many	-	TRBJ1-1	TGCAGTGCAAGACCGACAGTTATGAACACTGAAGCTTTCTTT	CSARPTVMNTEAFF
TRBV7-2	many	-	TRBJ1-5	TGTGCCAGCAGCTTATTCTGGGGGCCTCAGCCCCAGCATTTT	CASSLFWGPQPQHF
TRBV19	-	-	TRBJ1-5	TGTGCCAGTAGTACACAGGGAAATCAGCCCCAGCATTTT	CASSTQGNQPQHF
TRBV24-1	many	-	TRBJ2-1	TGTGCCACCAGTGATGGGTTCCCCCGGGCCTACAATGAGCAGTTCTTC	CATSDGFPRAYNEQFF
TRBV9	many	TRBD2	TRBJ2-1	TGTGCCAGCAGCGTAGGCGGGACTAGCGGGGGCCGGGGGCATGAGCAGTTCTTC	CASSVGGTSGGRGHEQFF
TRBV19	few	-	TRBJ2-1	TGTGCCAGTAGTATTAGGTTTAAGCAGTTCTTC	CASSIRFKQFF
TRBV7-2	many	TRBD2	TRBJ2-6	TGTGCCAGCAGCCGTAGCGGGGGGGCTGGTGGGGCCAACGTCCTGACTTTC	CASSRSGGAGGANVLTF
TRBV6-2/TRBV6-3	many	TRBD1	TRBJ1-2	TGTGCCAGCAGAGGACAGGGGAAACTCTCTAGCTATGGCTACACCTTC	CASRGQGKLSSYGYTF
TRBV19	-	-	TRBJ1-1	TGTGCCAGTAGTATCGTGGGGGTCACTGAAGCTTTCTTT	CASSIVGVTEAFF
TRBV20-1	many	TRBD1	TRBJ1-1	TGCAGTGCTAGCGACAGGGTAAAAGCTTTCTTT	CSASDRVKAFF
TRBV5-8	many	-	TRBJ1-3	TGTGCCAGCAGCCATTACTGGGGACGCAGCTCTGGAAACACCATATATTTT	CASSHYWGRSSGNTIYF
TRBV29-1	many	-	TRBJ1-3	TGCAGCGTTGATCGAAGGGCTGGAAACACCATATATTTT	CSVDRRAGNTIYF
TRBV18	-	-	TRBJ2-5	TGTGCCAGCTCACCACGCCGGGGCGGAAAAGAGACCCAGTACTTC	CASSPRRGGKETQYF
TRBV25-1	many	TRBD1	TRBJ1-2	TGTGCCAGCAAAGGGACAGGGTATGGCTACACCTTC	CASKGTGYGYTF
TRBV13	many	TRBD2	TRBJ2-3	TGTGCCAGCAGCTTAGTCGGTCTAGCGGGGACAGATACGCAGTATTTT	CASSLVGLAGTDTQYF
TRBV6-2/TRBV6-3	many	TRBD2	TRBJ2-7	TGTGCCAGCAGTTACGGTGTAGCGGGAACCTACGAGCAGTACTTC	CASSYGVAGTYEQYF
TRBV20-1	many	-	TRBJ1-5	TGCAGTGCTAGAGATGTGACGGGGGGCAATCAGCCCCAGCATTTT	CSARDVTGGNQPQHF
TRBV5-5	-	-	TRBJ2-1	TGTGCCAGCAGCCAGGCGGAGGGCAGGGATGAGCAGTTCTTC	CASSQAEGRDEQFF
TRBV28	many	-	TRBJ2-3	TGTGCCAGCAGTCCACCTAACACAGATACGCAGTATTTT	CASSPPNTDTQYF
TRBV7-2	-	-	TRBJ2-7	TGTGCCAGGGGCCCCAGGCCAGCCTACGAGCAGTACTTC	CARGPRPAYEQYF
TRBV5-5	many	-	TRBJ2-5	TGTGCCAGCAGCATGGCTGGGGGGGCCTCAGAGACCCAGTACTTC	CASSMAGGASETQYF
TRBV7-9	many	-	TRBJ2-5	TGTGCCAGCAGCTTTGAGGTCCAGACCCAGTACTTC	CASSFEVQTQYF
TRBV12-3/TRBV12-4	-	TRBD1	TRBJ1-3	TGTGCCAGCAGTTTAAAGGGGGCTGGAAACACCCTATATTTT	CASSLKGAGNTLYF
TRBV12-3/TRBV12-4	many	-	TRBJ2-5	TGTGCCAGCAGTACCGGGGGCAGGTCACAAGAGACCCAGTACTTC	CASSTGGRSQETQYF
TRBV7-6	many	-	TRBJ2-3	TGTGCCAGCAGCTTAAGGGCAGGGTCGGATACGCAGTATTTT	CASSLRAGSDTQYF
TRBV25-1	many	-	TRBJ1-1	TGTGCCAGCAGTGAACCAAGTATGAACACTGAAGCTTTCTTT	CASSEPSMNTEAFF
TRBV27	many	TRBD1	TRBJ2-3	TGTGCCAGCACTATCAGGGGGCATACAGATACGCAGTATTTT	CASTIRGHTDTQYF
TRBV24-1	medium-sized	-	TRBJ2-7	TGTGCCACCAGCACGTCGGCGGAGCCCACCTTTCCCTACGAGCAGTACTTC	CATSTSAEPTFPYEQYF
TRBV7-2	many	TRBD2	TRBJ2-5	TGTGCCAGCAGCTTGGGGCTAGCGGGGGCCGGGTCTGAGACCCAGTACTTC	CASSLGLAGAGSETQYF
TRBV10-3	many	TRBD2	TRBJ2-1	TGTGCCATCAGTGGGGCGGGGGGGCGTCCGAGCTCCTACAATGAGCAGTTCTTC	CAISGAGGRPSSYNEQFF
TRBV20-1	many	TRBD1	TRBJ1-2	TGCAGTGCTATAGTCGGGGGACAGCTTAACTATGGCTACACCTTC	CSAIVGGQLNYGYTF
TRBV12-3/TRBV12-4	many	-	TRBJ1-3	TGTGCCAGCAGTTTACTGGTTTCGAACACCATATATTTT	CASSLLVSNTIYF
TRBV7-9	many	-	TRBJ2-7	TGTGCCAGCAGACATTTCGATTACGAGCAGTACTTC	CASRHFDYEQYF
TRBV19	-	TRBD2	TRBJ2-3	TGTGCCAGTAGCTCCTCTAGCGGGGCGGTCCCAGATACGCAGTATTTT	CASSSSSGAVPDTQYF
TRBV4-3	many	-	TRBJ2-7	TGCGCCAGCAGCCAATCTCAGGGTCGCGAGCAGTACTTC	CASSQSQGREQYF
TRBV6-2/TRBV6-3	many	TRBD1	TRBJ1-1	TGTGCCAGCAGTTACGGAGGTAGGGGGCGCATCACTGAAGCTTTCTTT	CASSYGGRGRITEAFF
TRBV20-1	many	-	TRBJ1-1	TGCAGTGCCCATCAGGTCACTGAAGCTTTCTTT	CSAHQVTEAFF
TRBV10-3	many	TRBD1	TRBJ2-7	TGTGCCATCAGTGTTAGTCGGGACAGCTCCTACGAGCAGTACTTC	CAISVSRDSSYEQYF
TRBV7-9	many	TRBD1	TRBJ2-7	TGTGCCAGCAGCTGGGGCCGGGACAGGGCCCACGAGCAGTACTTC	CASSWGRDRAHEQYF
TRBV4-3	-	TRBD1	TRBJ1-5	TGCGCCAGCAGCCAAGAGAGAGGACAGGATCGCAATCAGCCCCAGCATTTT	CASSQERGQDRNQPQHF
TRBV28	many	TRBD2	TRBJ2-7	TGTGCCAGCAGTTTCCGGGGGGGCCGTAGATACGAGCAGTACTTC	CASSFRGGRRYEQYF
TRBV19	-	TRBD1	TRBJ2-1	TGTGCCAGTAGTCCGAGGACAGGGGCGGATGAGCAGTTCTTC	CASSPRTGADEQFF